The rows below give T cell receptor beta chains drawn from one sample of a study of blood T cell repertoires in acute mononucleosis. Assay: immunoSEQ multiplex PCR; the TCRdb copy retains only in-frame clones and omits some. Of some 6,600 clones listed, approximately 26% are singletons. Sequencing used EBV YVL epitope tetramer+ CD8+ T cells sorted from PBMCs, obtained during acute infectious mononucleosis. The receptors originated from a woman aged 18-35 years with infectious mononucleosis caused by EBV. Both conserved end residues are part of each CDR3.

J gene | V gene | CDR3 protein
TRBJ1-2 | TRBV6-5 | CASSSPEYYGYTF
TRBJ2-5 | TRBV27 | CASSFRTGGLGATYF
TRBJ1-2 | TRBV25-1 | CASSEFLDYYGYPF
TRBJ1-1 | TRBV11-2 | CASHSGGTEAFF
TRBJ1-2 | TRBV4-2 | CASSLGDRIYTF
TRBJ1-4 | TRBV4-3 | CASSRQINEKLFF
TRBJ2-5 | TRBV27 | CASSLLAGGGETQYF
TRBJ2-7 | TRBV30 | CASSPDPGLAGGKYF
TRBJ2-3 | TRBV7-3 | CASSLVIAGGLGTDTQYF
TRBJ2-7 | TRBV11-2 | CASSLLAGGKYF
TRBJ2-5 | TRBV11-2 | CASSYSTGLAYQETQYF
TRBJ2-7 | TRBV5-5 | CASSPGIAGGYEQYF
TRBJ2-1 | TRBV25-1 | CASSSPPLAGDHNEQFF
TRBJ2-5 | TRBV7-7 | CASQGYQETQYF
TRBJ2-1 | TRBV27 | CASSIQGKNEQFF
NA | TRBV5-6 | CASSTYSGRATEQYF
TRBJ2-3 | TRBV7-3 | CASSFPGEALTDTQYF
TRBJ2-7 | TRBV7-4 | CASSPWTGEFEQYF
TRBJ2-1 | TRBV7-3 | CASSQTPTGVNEQFF
TRBJ2-1 | TRBV27 | CATSDVWVNEQFF
TRBJ2-7 | TRBV5-1 | CASSSTTGEYF
TRBJ2-2 | TRBV11-3 | CASSLATIYRGDTGELFF
TRBJ2-1 | TRBV6-6 | CASSQQGGYNEQFF
TRBJ2-7 | TRBV11-2 | CASSFPTSGRVTEQYF
TRBJ2-1 | TRBV11-3 | CASRNYRATGEQFF
TRBJ2-7 | TRBV4-1 | CASSPPGQGISYEQYF
TRBJ2-1 | TRBV7-3 | CASSQDRGIEQFF
TRBJ1-1 | TRBV28 | CASSTVGTPNTEAFF
TRBJ1-1 | TRBV23-1 | CASSHGQGENTEAFF
TRBJ2-1 | TRBV6-6 | CASSSSGGASEQFF
TRBJ2-2 | TRBV11-3 | CASSLTYGGAGELFF
TRBJ2-1 | TRBV29-1 | CSVGDGLYNEQFF
TRBJ2-1 | TRBV6-5 | CASSQDRGIEQFF
TRBJ2-1 | TRBV11-3 | CASSIQGKNEQFF
TRBJ2-7 | TRBV11-2 | CASSLGTLQYF
TRBJ2-1 | TRBV9 | CASSQDWAGVSYNEQFF
TRBJ2-5 | TRBV7-2 | CASSSTYPGSVGETQYF
TRBJ2-7 | TRBV4-1 | CASSFPTSGSFDEQYF
TRBJ2-7 | TRBV5-6 | CASSSPGHSYEQYF
TRBJ2-1 | TRBV30 | CAWNVGPNYNEQFF
TRBJ2-1 | TRBV27 | CASSNYNEFF
TRBJ2-5 | TRBV6-5 | CASSYIHGAETQYF
TRBJ2-7 | TRBV5-1 | CASSLAGGEQYF
TRBJ2-5 | TRBV11-2 | CACLGELAGQETQYF
TRBJ2-3 | TRBV5-6 | CASSLAHLPDTQYF
TRBJ1-2 | TRBV11-2 | CASSLARTEVGYGYTF